This T cell receptor (beta chain) was sequenced for a study of technical replicates of blood from a handful of donors. Germline-derived CDR1 and CDR2 are SEHNR and FQNEAQ (reference sequence). Trimming cost V 4 bases and J 0 bases, with 6 bases left between them. This CDR3 has 14 amino acids. Assay: immunoSEQ multiplex PCR; the TCRdb copy retains only in-frame clones and omits some. The data show some 80,000 clones, with 90% to 97% seen just once and about 0.31% held by the top ten. The chain combines TRBV7-9 with TRBJ1-4; D is ambiguous. This sequence was found in a human donor in good health. Sequencing input: T cells isolated from PBMCs. The CDR3 spells CASSYDTTNEKLFF. CDR3 DNA: TGTGCCAGCAGCTATGACACAACTAATGAAAAACTGTTTTTT.